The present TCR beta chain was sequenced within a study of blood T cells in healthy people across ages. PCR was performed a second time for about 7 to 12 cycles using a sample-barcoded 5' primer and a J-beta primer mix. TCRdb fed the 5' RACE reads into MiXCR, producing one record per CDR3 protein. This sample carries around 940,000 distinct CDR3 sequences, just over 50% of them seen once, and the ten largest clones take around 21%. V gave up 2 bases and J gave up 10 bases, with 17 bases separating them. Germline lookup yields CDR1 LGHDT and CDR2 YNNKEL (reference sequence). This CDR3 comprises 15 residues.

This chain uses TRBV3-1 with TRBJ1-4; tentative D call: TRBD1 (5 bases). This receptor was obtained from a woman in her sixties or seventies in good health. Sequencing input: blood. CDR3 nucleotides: TGTGCCAGCAGCCAATCATCAGGGATCTATCGAAAACTGTTTTTT. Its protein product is CASSQSSGIYRKLFF.